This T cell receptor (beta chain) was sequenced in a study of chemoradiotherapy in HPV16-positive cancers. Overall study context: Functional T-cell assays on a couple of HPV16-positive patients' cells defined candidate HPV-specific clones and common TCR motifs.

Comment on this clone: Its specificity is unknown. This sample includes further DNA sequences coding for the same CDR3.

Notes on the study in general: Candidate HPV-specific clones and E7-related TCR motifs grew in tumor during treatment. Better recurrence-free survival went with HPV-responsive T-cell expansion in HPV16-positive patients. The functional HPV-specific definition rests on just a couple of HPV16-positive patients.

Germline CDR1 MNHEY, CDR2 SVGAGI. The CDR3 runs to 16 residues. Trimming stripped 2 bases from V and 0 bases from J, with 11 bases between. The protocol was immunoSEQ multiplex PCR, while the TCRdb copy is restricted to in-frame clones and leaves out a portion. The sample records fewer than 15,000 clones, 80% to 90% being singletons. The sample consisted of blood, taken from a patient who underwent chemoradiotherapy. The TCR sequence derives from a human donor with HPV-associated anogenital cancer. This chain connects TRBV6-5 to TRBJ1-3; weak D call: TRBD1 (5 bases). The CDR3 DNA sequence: TGTGCCAGCAGTTACGGGCAGGGCAGCTCTGGAAACACCATATATTTT. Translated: CASSYGQGSSGNTIYF.